This T cell receptor beta chain was sequenced for a study of spatial heterogeneity in lung cancer (dated by TCRdb to about 2019). Background for the entire study: More beta-chain than alpha-chain transcripts were consistently detected, likely reflecting higher beta-chain transcript abundance. The study linked features of the TCR repertoire to counts of nonsynonymous mutations, which were determined by whole-exome sequencing of tumor tissue. In the raw uncorrected reads, each unique combination of TCR and UMI appeared more than ten times on average. In non-small cell lung cancer, the study quantitatively compared TCR alpha and beta repertoires across several tumor regions, matched nontumor lung, and blood. Both alpha and beta chains were TCR-sequenced in samples taken at surgery, namely 220 tumor regions, around 64 matched nontumor lung samples and 55 to 60 PBMC samples.

Preparation of the library involved 5' RACE. This sample was sequenced with a NextSeq 500. In the TCR library protocol, a unique molecular identifier was attached to each TCR cDNA molecule so that PCR and sequencing errors could be corrected. The study's own analysis went as follows. TCR identification, UMI-based error correction and CDR3 extraction were all carried out with Decombinator tools. Expanded TCRs were defined as those above a frequency of 2 per 1,000, corresponding to the top 1% of the tumor frequency distribution. Rényi diversity was computed with the R vegan package after subsampling each repertoire 100 times to 5,000 TCRs. To build CDR3 similarity networks, amino acid triplet string-kernel similarity was used, and CDR3s were connected when their pairwise similarity was above 0.82. TCRdb reworked the public reads: Q25 trimming with fastp, MiXCR clone assembly, productive beta chains retained. Merged by CDR3 protein, the rows form single entries marked with the most common genes and DNA. The V and J calls were determined by TCRdb, not by the authors. The table for this sample lists 77,000 or so distinct CDR3 sequences; under 25% of them were counted only once. The ten biggest clones cover 6.2% of the sample.

The research as a whole found: Confirming at a functional level the hypothesis that regional TCRs recognize regional mutations was considered to require additional single-cell paired TCR alpha and beta sequencing. Ubiquitous expanded tumor TCRs were found in blood more often at tumor resection than at routine follow-up.

This clonotype was recorded many times. There is no known antigen for this receptor. Base qualities are not provided; no much larger clone lies one nucleotide away. Per the publication, the time point label means: sample taken at primary tumor resection. Whole RNA extracted from tumor and nontumor lung tissue, or from cryopreserved PBMC samples, was used for TCR sequencing without cell sorting. Donors were 70 or so patients with early-stage, untreated non-small cell lung cancer from the lung TRACERx cohort. Only patients for whom sufficient RNA was available from at least two tumor regions were selected for TCR sequencing. This sequence originates from a male donor with early-stage non-small cell lung cancer. The sequences come from PBMCs, collected at surgery.

Here is the DNA: TGCAGCGTGCCGACAGGGATCGGCACTGAAGCTTTCTTT. This yields the protein CSVPTGIGTEAFF. Rearrangement joined TRBV29-1 to TRBJ1-1; 7 central bases correspond to TRBD1. The cysteine opens and the phenylalanine closes a CDR3 of 13 amino acids. The sequence is cut down to CDR3 DNA, 39 bases in frame from base 1. Germline trimming: 6 bases from V, 4 bases from J; junction bases outside gene matches: 8. Looking up the germline V gene yields CDR1 SQVTM and CDR2 ANQGSEA.